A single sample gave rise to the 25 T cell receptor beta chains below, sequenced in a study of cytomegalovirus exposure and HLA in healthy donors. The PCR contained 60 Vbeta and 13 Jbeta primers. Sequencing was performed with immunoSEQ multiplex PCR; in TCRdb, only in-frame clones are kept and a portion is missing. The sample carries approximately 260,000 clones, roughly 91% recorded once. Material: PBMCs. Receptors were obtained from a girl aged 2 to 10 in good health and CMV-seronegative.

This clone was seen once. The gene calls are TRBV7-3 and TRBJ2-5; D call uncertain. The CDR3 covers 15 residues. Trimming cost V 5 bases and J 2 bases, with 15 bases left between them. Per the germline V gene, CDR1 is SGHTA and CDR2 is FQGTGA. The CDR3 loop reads CASSPSGYGQETQYF. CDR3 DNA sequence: TGTGCCAGCAGCCCAAGTGGCTACGGGCAAGAGACCCAGTACTTC.

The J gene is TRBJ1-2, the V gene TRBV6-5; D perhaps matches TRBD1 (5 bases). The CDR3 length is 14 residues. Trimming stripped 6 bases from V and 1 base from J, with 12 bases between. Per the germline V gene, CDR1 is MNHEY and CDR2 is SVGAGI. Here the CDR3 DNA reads TGTGCCAGCAGCGCGGGGGGGGGTAACTATGGCTACACCTTC. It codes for CASSAGGGNYGYTF.

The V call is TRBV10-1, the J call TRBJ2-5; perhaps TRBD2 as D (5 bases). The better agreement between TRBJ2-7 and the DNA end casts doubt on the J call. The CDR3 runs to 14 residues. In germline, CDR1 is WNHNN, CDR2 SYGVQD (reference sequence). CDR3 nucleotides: TGCGCCAAAACCCCACTAGACTGGGACTACGAGCAGTACTTC. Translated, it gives CAKTPLDWDYEQYF.

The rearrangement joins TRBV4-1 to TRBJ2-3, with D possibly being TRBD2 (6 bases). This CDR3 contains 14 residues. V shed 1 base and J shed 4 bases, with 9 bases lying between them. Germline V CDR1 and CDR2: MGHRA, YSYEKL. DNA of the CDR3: TGCGCCAGCAGCCAAGTTGGACTATCAGATACGCAGTATTTT. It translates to CASSQVGLSDTQYF.

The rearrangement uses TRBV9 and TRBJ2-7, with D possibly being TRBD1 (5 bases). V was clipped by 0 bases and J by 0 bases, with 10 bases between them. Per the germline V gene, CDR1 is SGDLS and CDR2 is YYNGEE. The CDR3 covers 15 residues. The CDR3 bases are TGTGCCAGCAGCGTAGGTTGGGGCAGCTCCTACGAGCAGTACTTC. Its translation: CASSVGWGSSYEQYF.

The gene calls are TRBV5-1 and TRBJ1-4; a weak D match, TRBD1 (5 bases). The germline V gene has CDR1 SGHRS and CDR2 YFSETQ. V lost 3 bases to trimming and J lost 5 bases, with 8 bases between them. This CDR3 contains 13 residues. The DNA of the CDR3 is TGCGCCAGCAGCTCGACAGAAAATGAAAAACTGTTTTTT. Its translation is CASSSTENEKLFF. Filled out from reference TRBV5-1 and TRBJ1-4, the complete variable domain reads KAGVTQTPRYLIKTRGQQVTLSCSPISGHRSVSWYQQTPGQGLQFLFEYFSETQRNKGNFPGRFSGRQFSNSRSEMNVSTLELGDSALYLCASSSTENEKLFFGSGTQLSVL.

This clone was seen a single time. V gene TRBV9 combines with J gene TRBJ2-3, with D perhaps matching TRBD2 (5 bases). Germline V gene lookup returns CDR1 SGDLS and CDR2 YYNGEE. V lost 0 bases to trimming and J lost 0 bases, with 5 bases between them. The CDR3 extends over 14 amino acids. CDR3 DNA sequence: TGTGCCAGCAGCGTAGCGGGGAGCACAGATACGCAGTATTTT. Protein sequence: CASSVAGSTDTQYF. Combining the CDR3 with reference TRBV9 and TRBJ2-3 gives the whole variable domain DSGVTQTPKHLITATGQRVTLRCSPRSGDLSVYWYQQSLDQGLQFLIQYYNGEERAKGNILERFSAQQFPDLHSELNLSSLELGDSALYFCASSVAGSTDTQYFGPGTRLTVL.

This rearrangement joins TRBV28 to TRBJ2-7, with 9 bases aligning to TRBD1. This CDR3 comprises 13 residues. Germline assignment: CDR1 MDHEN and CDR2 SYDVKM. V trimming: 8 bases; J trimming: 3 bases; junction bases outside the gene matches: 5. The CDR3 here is CASWRDRDYEQYF. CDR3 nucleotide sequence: TGTGCCAGCTGGAGGGACAGGGACTACGAGCAGTACTTC. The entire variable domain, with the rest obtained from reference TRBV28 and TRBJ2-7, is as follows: DVKVTQSSRYLVKRTGEKVFLECVQDMDHENMFWYRQDPGLGLRLIYFSYDVKMKEKGDIPEGYSVSREKKERFSLILESASTNQTSMYLCASWRDRDYEQYFGPGTRLTVT.

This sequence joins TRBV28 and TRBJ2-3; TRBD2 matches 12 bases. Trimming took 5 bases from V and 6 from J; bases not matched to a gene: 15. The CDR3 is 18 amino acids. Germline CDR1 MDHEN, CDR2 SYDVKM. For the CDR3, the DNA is TGTGCCAGCAGTCTCCGGGGGGCTAGCGGGAGGGCCTTTGATACGCAGTATTTT. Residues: CASSLRGASGRAFDTQYF.

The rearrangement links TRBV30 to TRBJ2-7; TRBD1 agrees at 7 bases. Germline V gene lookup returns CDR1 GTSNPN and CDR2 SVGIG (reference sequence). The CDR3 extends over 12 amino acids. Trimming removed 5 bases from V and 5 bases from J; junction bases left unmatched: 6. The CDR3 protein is CAWGQEMNEQYF. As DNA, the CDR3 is TGTGCCTGGGGACAGGAGATGAACGAGCAGTACTTC.

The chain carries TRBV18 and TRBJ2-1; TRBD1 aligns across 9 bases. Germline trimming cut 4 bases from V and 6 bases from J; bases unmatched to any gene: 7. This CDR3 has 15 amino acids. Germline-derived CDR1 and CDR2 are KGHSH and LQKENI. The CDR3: CASSQNTGGGNEQFF. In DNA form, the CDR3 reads TGTGCCAGCTCACAAAATACAGGGGGCGGCAATGAGCAGTTCTTC.

CDR3 region: CAGSRVPRVASDTQYF. CDR3 in DNA: TGTGCCGGTTCCAGGGTCCCTCGCGTCGCTTCGGATACGCAGTATTTT. The V call is TRBV11-2, the J call TRBJ2-3; TRBD1 might be the D (5 bases). V was cut by 11 bases and J by 6 bases, with 27 bases left in between. The CDR3 has 16 amino acids. CDR1 and CDR2 (germline): SGHAT, FQNNGV. Full variable domain (remainder filled in from reference TRBV11-2 and TRBJ2-3): EAGVAQSPRYKIIEKRQSVAFWCNPISGHATLYWYQQILGQGPKLLIQFQNNGVVDDSQLPKDRFSAERLKGVDSTLKIQPAKLEDSAVYLCAGSRVPRVASDTQYFGPGTRLTVL.

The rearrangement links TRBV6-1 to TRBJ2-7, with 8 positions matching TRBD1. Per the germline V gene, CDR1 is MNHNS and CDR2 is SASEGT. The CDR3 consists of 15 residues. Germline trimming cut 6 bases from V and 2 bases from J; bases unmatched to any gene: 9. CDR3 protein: CASSRPWTGTYEQYF. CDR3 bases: TGTGCCAGCAGCCGACCGTGGACAGGGACCTACGAGCAGTACTTC.

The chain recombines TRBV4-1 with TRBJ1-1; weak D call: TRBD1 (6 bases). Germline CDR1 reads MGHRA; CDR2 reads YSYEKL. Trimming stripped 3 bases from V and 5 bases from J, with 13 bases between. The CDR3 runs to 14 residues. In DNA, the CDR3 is TGCGCCAGCAGCCACATGAGGGGGGGGACTGAAGCTTTCTTT. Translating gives CASSHMRGGTEAFF.

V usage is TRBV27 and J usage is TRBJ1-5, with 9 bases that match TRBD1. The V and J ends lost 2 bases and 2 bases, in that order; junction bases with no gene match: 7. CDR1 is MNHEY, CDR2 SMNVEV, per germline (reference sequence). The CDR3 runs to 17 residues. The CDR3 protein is CASSLISTGGGNQPQHF. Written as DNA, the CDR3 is TGTGCCAGCAGTTTAATTTCGACAGGGGGTGGCAATCAGCCCCAGCATTTT.

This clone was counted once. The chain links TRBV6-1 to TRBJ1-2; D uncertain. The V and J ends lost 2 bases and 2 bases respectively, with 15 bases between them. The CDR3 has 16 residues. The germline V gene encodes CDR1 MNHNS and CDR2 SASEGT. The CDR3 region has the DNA TGTGCCAGCAGTGAACCGGCGACGTGGGAGAACTATGGCTACACCTTC. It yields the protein CASSEPATWENYGYTF.

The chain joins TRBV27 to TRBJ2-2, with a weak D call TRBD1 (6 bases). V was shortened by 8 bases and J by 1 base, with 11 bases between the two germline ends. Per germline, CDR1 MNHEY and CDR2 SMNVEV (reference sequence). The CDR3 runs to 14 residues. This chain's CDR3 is CASAKQGNTGELFF. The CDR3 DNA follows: TGTGCCAGCGCCAAACAGGGGAACACCGGGGAGCTGTTTTTT.

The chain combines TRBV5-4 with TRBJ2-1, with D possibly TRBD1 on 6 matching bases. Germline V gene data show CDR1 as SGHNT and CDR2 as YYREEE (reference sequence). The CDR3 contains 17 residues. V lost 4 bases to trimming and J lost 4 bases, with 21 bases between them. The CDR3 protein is CASSPQTGQGFYNEQFF. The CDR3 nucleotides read TGTGCCAGCAGCCCCCAGACAGGTCAGGGTTTTTACAATGAGCAGTTCTTC.

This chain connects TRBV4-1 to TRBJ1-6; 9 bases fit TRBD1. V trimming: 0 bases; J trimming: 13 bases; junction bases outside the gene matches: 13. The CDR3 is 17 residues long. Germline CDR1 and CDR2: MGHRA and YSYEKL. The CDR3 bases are TGCGCCAGCAGCCAAGAAATTCCAGGGACAGGGAAGTTTCCCCTCCACTTT. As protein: CASSQEIPGTGKFPLHF.

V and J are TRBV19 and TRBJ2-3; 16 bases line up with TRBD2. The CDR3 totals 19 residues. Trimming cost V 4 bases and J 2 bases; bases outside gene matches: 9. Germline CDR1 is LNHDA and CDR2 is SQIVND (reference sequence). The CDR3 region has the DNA TGTGCCAGTAGTAAAAGGGGACTAGCGGGAGGGGCCACCACAGATACGCAGTATTTT. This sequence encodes CASSKRGLAGGATTDTQYF.

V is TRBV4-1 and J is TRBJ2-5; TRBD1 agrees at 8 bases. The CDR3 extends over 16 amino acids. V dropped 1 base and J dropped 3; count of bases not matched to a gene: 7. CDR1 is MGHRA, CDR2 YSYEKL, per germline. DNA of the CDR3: TGCGCCAGCAGCCAAGCCCCGGGGGACAGGAAAGAGACCCAGTACTTC. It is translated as CASSQAPGDRKETQYF.

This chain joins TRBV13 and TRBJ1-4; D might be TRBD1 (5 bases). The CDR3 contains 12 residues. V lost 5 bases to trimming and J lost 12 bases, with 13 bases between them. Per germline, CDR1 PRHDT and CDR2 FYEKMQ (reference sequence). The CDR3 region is CASSIRDSELFF. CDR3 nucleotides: TGTGCCAGCAGCATCCGGGACTCGGAACTGTTTTTT.

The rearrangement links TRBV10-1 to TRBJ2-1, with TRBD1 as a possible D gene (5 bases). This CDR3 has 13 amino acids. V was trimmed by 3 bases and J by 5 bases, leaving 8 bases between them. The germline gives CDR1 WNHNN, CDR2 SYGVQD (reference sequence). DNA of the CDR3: TGCGCCAGCAGTGAACCAGGGAACAATGAGCAGTTCTTC. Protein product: CASSEPGNNEQFF.

The CDR3 is CASSGTGFVSDIQYF. The CDR3 bases are TGTGCCAGCAGCGGGACAGGGTTTGTCTCGGACATTCAGTACTTC. This chain links TRBV7-2 with TRBJ2-4; 9 nucleotides line up with TRBD1. The CDR3 runs 15 residues. V trimming: 5 bases; J trimming: 8 bases; junction bases outside the gene matches: 10. Germline CDR1 SGHTA, CDR2 FQGNSA. Based on the CDR3 plus reference TRBV7-2 and TRBJ2-4, the full variable domain is GAGVSQSPSNKVTEKGKDVELRCDPISGHTALYWYRQSLGQGLEFLIYFQGNSAPDKSGLPSDRFSAERTGGSVSTLTIQRTQQEDSAVYLCASSGTGFVSDIQYFGAGTRLSVL.

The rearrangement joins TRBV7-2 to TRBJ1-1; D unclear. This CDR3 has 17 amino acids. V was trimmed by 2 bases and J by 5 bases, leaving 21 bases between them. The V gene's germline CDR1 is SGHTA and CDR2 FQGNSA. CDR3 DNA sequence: TGTGCCAGCAGCTTAAGTGCGGGCACCTTAGTCCGGACTGAAGCTTTCTTT. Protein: CASSLSAGTLVRTEAFF.